Listed below are T cell receptor beta chains from one sample, sequenced in a study of blood T cell repertoires in COVID-19. The table came from immunoSEQ multiplex PCR; TCRdb's copy has only in-frame clones and leaves some out. The table shows some 150,000 clones, with around 83% occurring only once. Sequenced input: peripheral blood. These TCRs come from a woman aged 60-75 years with acute or convalescent COVID-19. CDR3s leave out the opening cysteine and the closing phenylalanine or tryptophan. Each record gives: J gene, V gene, CDR3 protein.

>TRBJ2-7|TRBV5-4
ASSLEAGDYEQY
>TRBJ1-4|TRBV6-2/TRBV6-3
ASSALTGWNEKLF
>TRBJ1-3|TRBV12-5
ASGFSGGLGGNTIY
>TRBJ2-6|TRBV24-1
ATSGGQVSSGANVLT
>TRBJ1-1|TRBV3-1/TRBV3-2
ASSLTGGVIRAF
>TRBJ1-3|TRBV9
ASSVGGTDGNTIY
>TRBJ1-5|TRBV15
ATSSATGYNQPQH
>TRBJ2-7|TRBV30
AWSWGLDIGEQY
>TRBJ2-1|TRBV9
ASSVDLAGNEQF
>TRBJ2-1|TRBV2
ASSALSGGYNNEQF
>TRBJ1-3|TRBV6-6
ASGQGNSGNTIY
>TRBJ1-6|TRBV7-8
ASSLRLQVNYNSPLH
>TRBJ2-5|TRBV4-1
ASSHRAAGRETQY
>TRBJ2-3|TRBV28
ASSFGRGPDTQY
>TRBJ1-6|TRBV5-4
ASSLAGTEDSPLH
>TRBJ2-3|TRBV7-9
ASSPSGSRRTDTQY
>TRBJ2-3|TRBV7-9
ASSLEQGAITDTQY
>TRBJ1-5|TRBV12-5
ASGRAGTAGNQPQH
>TRBJ2-5|TRBV5-6
ASSLSSGVQETQY
>TRBJ2-1|TRBV24-1
ATTGDRGTDEQF
>TRBJ2-5|TRBV27
ATNPLAGGSQETQY
>TRBJ1-1|TRBV11-2
ASSLAAGDRAF
>TRBJ2-7|TRBV7-2
ASSVRDRGHEQY
>TRBJ2-7|TRBV11-3
ASSPRGITYEQY
>TRBJ1-3|TRBV5-1
ASSLEGSSGNTIY
>TRBJ2-1|TRBV7-3
ASSPDRGSYNEQF
>TRBJ1-2|TRBV5-1
ASSLVGSQGGGGYT
>TRBJ2-7|TRBV21-1
ASSKGRVAYEQY
>TRBJ2-1|TRBV29-1
SVASYNEQF
>TRBJ1-2|TRBV10-3
AIRTGTPNYGYT
>TRBJ2-7|TRBV11-3
ASSPGSRLEQY
>TRBJ1-5|TRBV2
ASSEAAGTGSIKPQH
>TRBJ2-5|TRBV7-8
ASSRGQLQY
>TRBJ2-5|TRBV2
ASSPDSQETQY
>TRBJ1-1|TRBV28
ASSLSGGGTEAF
>TRBJ1-2|TRBV7-8
ASSRIQGLGANYGYT
>TRBJ2-3|TRBV9
ASGTGTSGGVITDTQY
>TRBJ1-1|TRBV20-1
SAPQGTAF
>TRBJ2-5|TRBV7-9
ASSLSRDRGYETQY
>TRBJ2-1|TRBV5-1
ASSSVRGGNEQF
>TRBJ2-2|TRBV30
AWTGGAGELF
>TRBJ1-4|TRBV9
ASSVQGATNEKLF
>TRBJ1-2|TRBV30
AWSARTESIYGYT
>TRBJ2-7|TRBV11-2
ASSLVQGGSYEQY
>TRBJ1-6|TRBV6-2/TRBV6-3
ASSEVQNSPLH
>TRBJ2-6|TRBV5-1
ASSRTGGAQTGANVLT
>TRBJ1-1|TRBV5-6
ASSRDRNTEAF
>TRBJ2-3|TRBV6-5
VVQGSRNTQY
>TRBJ2-2|TRBV6-6
ASSYSSGDTGELF
>TRBJ2-1|TRBV11-3
ASSLVQGRQF
>TRBJ2-5|TRBV28
ASSFLGLAGGWQETQY
>TRBJ2-2|TRBV13
ASSLEGAGELF